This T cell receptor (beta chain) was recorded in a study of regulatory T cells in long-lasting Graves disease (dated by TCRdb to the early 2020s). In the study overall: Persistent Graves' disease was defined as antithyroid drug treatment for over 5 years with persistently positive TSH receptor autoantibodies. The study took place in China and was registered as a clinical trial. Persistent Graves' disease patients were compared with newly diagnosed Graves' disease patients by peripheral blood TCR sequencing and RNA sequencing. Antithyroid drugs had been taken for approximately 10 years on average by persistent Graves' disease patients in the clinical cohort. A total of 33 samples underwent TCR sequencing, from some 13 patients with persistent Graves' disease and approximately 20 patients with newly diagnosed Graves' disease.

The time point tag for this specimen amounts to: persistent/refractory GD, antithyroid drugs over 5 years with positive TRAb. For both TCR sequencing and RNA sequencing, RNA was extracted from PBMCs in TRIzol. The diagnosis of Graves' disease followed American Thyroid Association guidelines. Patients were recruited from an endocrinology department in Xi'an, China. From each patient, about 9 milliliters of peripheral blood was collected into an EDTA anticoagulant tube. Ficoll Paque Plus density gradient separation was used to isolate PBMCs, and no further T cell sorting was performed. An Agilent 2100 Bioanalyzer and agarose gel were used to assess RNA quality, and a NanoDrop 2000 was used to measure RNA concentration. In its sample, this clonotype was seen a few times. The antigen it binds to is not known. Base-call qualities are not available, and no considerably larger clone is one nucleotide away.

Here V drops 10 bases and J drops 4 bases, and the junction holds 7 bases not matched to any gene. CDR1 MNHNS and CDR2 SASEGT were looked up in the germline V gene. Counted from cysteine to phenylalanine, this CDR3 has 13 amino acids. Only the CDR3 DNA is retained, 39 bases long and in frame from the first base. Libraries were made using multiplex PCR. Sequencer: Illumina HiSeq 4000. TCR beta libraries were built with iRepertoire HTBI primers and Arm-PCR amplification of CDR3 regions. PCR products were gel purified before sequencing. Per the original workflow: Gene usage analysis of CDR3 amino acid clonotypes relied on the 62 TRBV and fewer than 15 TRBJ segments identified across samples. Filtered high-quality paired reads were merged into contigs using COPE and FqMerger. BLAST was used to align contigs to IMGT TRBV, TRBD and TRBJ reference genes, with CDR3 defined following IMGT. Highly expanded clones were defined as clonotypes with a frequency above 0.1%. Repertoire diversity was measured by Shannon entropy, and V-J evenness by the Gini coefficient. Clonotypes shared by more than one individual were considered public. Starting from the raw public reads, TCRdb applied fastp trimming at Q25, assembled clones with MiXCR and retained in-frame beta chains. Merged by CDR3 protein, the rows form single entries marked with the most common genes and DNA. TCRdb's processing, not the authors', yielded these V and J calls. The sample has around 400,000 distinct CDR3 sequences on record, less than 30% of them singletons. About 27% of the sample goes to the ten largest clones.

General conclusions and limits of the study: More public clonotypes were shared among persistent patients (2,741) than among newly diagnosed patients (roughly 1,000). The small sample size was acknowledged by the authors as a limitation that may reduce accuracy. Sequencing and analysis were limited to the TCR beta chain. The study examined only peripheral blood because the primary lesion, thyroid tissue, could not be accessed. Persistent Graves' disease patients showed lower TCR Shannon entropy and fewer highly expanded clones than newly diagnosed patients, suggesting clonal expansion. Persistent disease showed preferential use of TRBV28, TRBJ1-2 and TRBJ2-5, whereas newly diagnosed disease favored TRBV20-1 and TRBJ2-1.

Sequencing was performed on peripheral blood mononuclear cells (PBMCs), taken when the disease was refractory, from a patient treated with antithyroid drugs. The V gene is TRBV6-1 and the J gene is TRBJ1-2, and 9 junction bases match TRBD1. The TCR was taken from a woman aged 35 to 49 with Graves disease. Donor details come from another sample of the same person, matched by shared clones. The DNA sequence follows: TGTGCCACCCGCCGGGACAGGGTCTATGGCTACACCTTC. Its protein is CATRRDRVYGYTF.